Below are 24 T cell receptor beta chains sequenced from a single sample in a study of control samples from healthy donors and cancer patients. The table came from immunoSEQ multiplex PCR; TCRdb's copy has only in-frame clones and leaves some out. The sample lists some 150,000 clones; 96% were seen once. The sequenced sample consisted of blood. The source is a woman younger than 45 in good health.

This clone was recorded only once. The chain couples TRBV23-1 to TRBJ2-7, with D unclear. TRBV23-1 carries the ORF label, with uncertain function. This CDR3 contains 14 residues. V lost 0 bases to trimming and J lost 0 bases, with 6 bases between them. The CDR3 DNA is TGCGCCAGCAGTCAATCGATTCTCTCCTACGAGCAGTACTTC. The encoded protein is CASSQSILSYEQYF.

J is TRBJ1-2 and V is TRBV28; 9 bases fit TRBD1. The CDR3 loop spans 14 amino acids. After removal of 5 bases from V and 2 bases from J, the junction contained 3 bases not matched to a gene. The germline V gene has CDR1 MDHEN and CDR2 SYDVKM. Here the CDR3 reads CASSQTGGNYGYTF. As DNA, the CDR3 is TGTGCCAGCAGTCAGACAGGGGGAAACTATGGCTACACCTTC.

The V and J genes are TRBV28 and TRBJ2-2; 9 bases line up with TRBD2. Germline CDR1 reads MDHEN; CDR2 reads SYDVKM. After removal of 10 bases from V and 1 base from J, the junction contained 1 base not matched to a gene. The CDR3 runs 13 residues. The CDR3, as DNA: TGTGCCACACTAGCGGGGAACACCGGGGAGCTGTTTTTT. It is translated as CATLAGNTGELFF.

This rearrangement joins TRBV11-2 to TRBJ2-7; D is undetermined. The CDR3 consists of 14 residues. In germline, CDR1 is SGHAT, CDR2 FQNNGV. V dropped 5 bases and J dropped 0 bases, with 11 bases sitting between them. The CDR3 is CASSLTANSYEQYF. The CDR3 bases are TGTGCCAGCAGCCTAACTGCAAACTCCTACGAGCAGTACTTC.

The chain links TRBV5-1 to TRBJ1-2; TRBD1 might be the D (6 bases). Trimming took 4 bases from V and 4 from J, leaving 17 bases between them. Per germline, CDR1 SGHRS and CDR2 YFSETQ. The length of the CDR3 is 15 residues. The CDR3 DNA follows: TGCGCCAGCAGCGGAAGAGGGGGGGCGGGCTATGGCTACACCTTC. Protein: CASSGRGGAGYGYTF.

The rearrangement joins TRBV30 to TRBJ1-4; D uncertain. Germline V gene data show CDR1 as GTSNPN and CDR2 as SVGIG (reference sequence). V gave up 0 bases and J gave up 4 bases, with 9 bases separating them. This CDR3 spans 14 amino acids. As DNA, the CDR3 is TGTGCCTGGAGTGTAACAGCCGTTAATGAAAAACTGTTTTTT. Translated: CAWSVTAVNEKLFF.

V and J are TRBV14 and TRBJ2-7; possible D gene TRBD2, 5 bases. The CDR3 is made up of 13 amino acids. The germline V gene has CDR1 SGHDN and CDR2 FVKESK. V was shortened by 4 bases and J by 0 bases, with 7 bases between the two germline ends. CDR3 nucleotides: TGTGCCAGCAGCCGCGGGCACTCCTACGAGCAGTACTTC. Its translation: CASSRGHSYEQYF.

The chain is built from TRBV5-5 and TRBJ1-2, with D hard to call. Trimming took off 4 bases at V and 5 bases at J, with 9 bases between the two ends. The CDR3 extends over 12 amino acids. Germline loops: CDR1 SGHKS, CDR2 YYEKEE (reference sequence). Here the CDR3 DNA reads TGTGCCAGCAGCCCCGACACGTATGGCTACACCTTC. The encoded protein is CASSPDTYGYTF.

The chain employs TRBV28 and TRBJ2-1; TRBD1 or TRBD2 may be the D gene (5 bases each). Germline assignment: CDR1 MDHEN and CDR2 SYDVKM. The CDR3 consists of 14 residues. The V and J ends lost 8 bases and 4 bases respectively, with 15 bases between them. The CDR3 bases are TGTGCCAGCGCTAGCAGGGCGTATTACAATGAGCAGTTCTTC. Translating it yields CASASRAYYNEQFF.

This chain joins TRBV11-2 and TRBJ1-4, with D unresolved. V lost 2 bases and J lost 7, with 5 bases in between. The CDR3 has 12 residues. Germline V gene data show CDR1 as SGHAT and CDR2 as FQNNGV. The CDR3 here is CASSLNGEKLFF. CDR3 bases: TGTGCCAGCAGCTTAAACGGTGAAAAACTGTTTTTT.

The chain combines TRBV6-5 with TRBJ1-1, with D possibly matching TRBD1 (5 bases). Looked up from germline, CDR1 is MNHEY and CDR2 is SVGAGI. The CDR3 runs 14 residues. Trimming took 8 bases from V and 1 from J, leaving 14 bases between them. Written as DNA, the CDR3 is TGTGCCAGCGGATTGCGGGGCCCGAACACTGAAGCTTTCTTT. It translates to CASGLRGPNTEAFF.

This chain uses TRBV28 with TRBJ1-6; 7 bases match TRBD1. Germline V CDR1 and CDR2: MDHEN, SYDVKM. CDR3 length: 14 residues. Germline trimming cut 7 bases from V and 6 bases from J; bases unmatched to any gene: 6. CDR3 protein: CASTPGQSNSPLHF. For the CDR3, the DNA is TGTGCCAGCACCCCGGGACAGAGTAATTCACCCCTCCACTTT.

The chain links TRBV5-1 to TRBJ2-7, with D perhaps matching TRBD1 or TRBD2 (5 bases each). Per germline, CDR1 SGHRS and CDR2 YFSETQ. This CDR3 is 16 amino acids long. V lost 1 base to trimming and J lost 3 bases, with 17 bases between them. The CDR3 sequence is CASSLQGQSGNYEQYF. The DNA of the CDR3 is TGCGCCAGCAGCTTGCAGGGCCAGTCGGGGAACTACGAGCAGTACTTC.

This clone was recorded once. The rearrangement joins TRBV6-5 to TRBJ1-1; D is perhaps TRBD1 (6 bases). This CDR3 has 13 amino acids. Trimming removed 9 bases at V and 0 bases at J, with 11 bases between. Per the germline V gene, CDR1 is MNHEY and CDR2 is SVGAGI. This CDR3 is CASSGTMNTEAFF. The CDR3 DNA is TGTGCCAGTTCCGGGACAATGAACACTGAAGCTTTCTTT.

The chain is built from TRBV19 and TRBJ1-1; 9 bases are shared with TRBD1. V lost 6 bases, J lost 3 bases, and 8 bases stayed unmatched. CDR1 LNHDA and CDR2 SQIVND come from the germline V gene (reference sequence). The CDR3 has 15 residues. The CDR3 DNA follows: TGTGCCAGTAGAACCCGGGACAGGGAGGACACTGAAGCTTTCTTT. Translating gives CASRTRDREDTEAFF.

This CDR3 reads CASDPNRIPYEAFF. DNA of the CDR3: TGTGCCAGCGACCCCAATAGGATCCCGTACGAAGCTTTCTTT. This chain uses TRBV2 with TRBJ1-1; D call uncertain. V was clipped by 8 bases and J by 8 bases, with 21 bases between them. This CDR3 is 14 amino acids long. Germline CDR1 SNHLY, CDR2 FYNNEI.

The chain joins TRBV30 to TRBJ1-1; no reliable D call. Germline CDR1 reads GTSNPN; CDR2 reads SVGIG (reference sequence). Trimming left V 7 bases short and J 0 bases short, with 12 bases between. The CDR3 sequence is 13 residues long. CDR3 nucleotide sequence: TGTGCCTCCACACGGGCGCTGAACACTGAAGCTTTCTTT. Its translation is CASTRALNTEAFF.

The rearrangement links TRBV25-1 to TRBJ1-2; D call uncertain. This CDR3 is built from 11 residues. V lost 6 bases and J 7 bases, leaving 9 bases between the germline ends. Germline CDR1 reads MGHDK; CDR2 reads SYGVNS. The CDR3 bases are TGTGCCAGCAGACTTTTTGGTGGCTACACCTTC. Amino acid sequence: CASRLFGGYTF.

The V and J genes are TRBV4-2 and TRBJ2-2, with TRBD2 matching 7 bases. The V gene's germline CDR1 is LGHNA and CDR2 YNFKEQ. Trimming removed 4 bases from V and 2 bases from J; junction bases left unmatched: 10. The CDR3 runs to 17 residues. This CDR3 reads CASSPRGAGENTGELFF. As DNA, the CDR3 is TGTGCCAGCAGCCCCCGAGGGGCGGGGGAAAACACCGGGGAGCTGTTTTTT.

V is TRBV4-1 and J is TRBJ1-1; no firm D call. This CDR3 comprises 14 residues. The germline V and J ends were trimmed by 4 bases and 4 bases, with 13 bases remaining between them. From germline, CDR1 is MGHRA and CDR2 YSYEKL. The CDR3 DNA follows: TGCGCCAGCAGCCTTCAGCCCGCGGGCACTGAAGCTTTCTTT. Translating it yields CASSLQPAGTEAFF.

The chain carries TRBV6-6 and TRBJ1-6, with D uncertain. The CDR3 totals 14 residues. Deletions cut 6 bases from V and 7 bases from J, with 13 bases between. CDR1 and CDR2 (germline): MNHNY, SVGAGI (reference sequence). CDR3 protein: CASSQGFGNSPLHF. Written as DNA, the CDR3 is TGTGCCAGCAGCCAAGGGTTCGGGAATTCACCCCTCCACTTT.

In this sample, this clone turned up once. J is TRBJ2-2 and V is TRBV2, with D unclear. Germline assignment: CDR1 SNHLY and CDR2 FYNNEI. This CDR3 has 11 residues. V was shortened by 6 bases and J by 4 bases, with 3 bases between the two germline ends. CDR3 loop: CASSGTGELFF. CDR3 nucleotide sequence: TGTGCCAGCAGCGGCACCGGGGAGCTGTTTTTT.

J is TRBJ2-2 and V is TRBV16; D unresolved. Between the trimmed V and J ends, which lost 1 base and 4 bases, there was a span of 10 bases. CDR1 is KGHSY, CDR2 FQNENV, per germline. This CDR3 spans 15 amino acids. The CDR3 loop is CASSQYEVVTGELFF. CDR3 nucleotide sequence: TGTGCCAGCAGCCAATATGAGGTGGTCACCGGGGAGCTGTTTTTT. The full variable domain, completed using reference TRBV16 and TRBJ2-2, is GEEVAQTPKHLVRGEGQKAKLYCAPIKGHSYVFWYQQVLKNEFKFLISFQNENVFDETGMPKERFSAKCLPNSPCSLEIQATKLEDSAVYFCASSQYEVVTGELFFGEGSRLTVL.

The rearrangement uses TRBV24-1 and TRBJ2-3, with D uncertain. Trimming pared 4 bases from V and 2 bases from J, leaving 6 bases between. This CDR3 contains 13 residues. The germline gives CDR1 KGHDR, CDR2 SFDVKD. Here the CDR3 reads CATSEPHTDTQYF. CDR3 nucleotide sequence: TGTGCCACCAGTGAGCCTCACACAGATACGCAGTATTTT.